The 25 T cell receptor beta chains presented below share a single source sample, sequenced in a study of blood T cell repertoires in COVID-19. Sequencing used immunoSEQ multiplex PCR; TCRdb keeps in-frame clones, though not all of them. The sample records about 110,000 clones, 72% being singletons. Sequenced material: peripheral blood. These TCRs come from a woman aged 55-69 years with acute or convalescent COVID-19.

This rearrangement joins TRBV7-8 to TRBJ1-5; 7 bases are shared with TRBD1. Germline V gene sequence: CDR1 SGHVS, CDR2 FQNEAQ. The CDR3 has 16 residues. V shed 0 bases and J 6 bases; nucleotides not matched to a gene: 8. CDR3 nucleotide sequence: TGTGCCAGCAGCTTAGCCACAGGGGCCCGTAGTCAGCCCCAGCATTTT. Translated, it gives CASSLATGARSQPQHF.

The chain combines TRBV11-2 with TRBJ2-7; D possibly corresponds to TRBD1 (6 bases). Trimming took off 0 bases at V and 4 bases at J, with 13 bases between the two ends. CDR3 size: 15 residues. CDR1 and CDR2 (germline): SGHAT, FQNNGV. The chain's CDR3 is CASSLDPGQIYEQYF. The CDR3 region has the DNA TGTGCCAGCAGCTTAGACCCAGGACAGATATACGAGCAGTACTTC.

The chain has TRBV7-9 and TRBJ1-2; D is ambiguous. The CDR3 length is 15 residues. The germline V gene encodes CDR1 SEHNR and CDR2 FQNEAQ (reference sequence). V was clipped by 1 base and J by 2 bases, with 11 bases between them. The CDR3 DNA sequence: TGTGCCAGCAGCTTAGGCGGCAGAATCAACTATGGCTACACCTTC. Translated: CASSLGGRINYGYTF.

V usage is TRBV15 and J usage is TRBJ1-4; a possible D gene is TRBD1 (6 bases). The CDR3 length is 15 residues. Per the germline V gene, CDR1 is LNHNV and CDR2 is YYDKDF (reference sequence). Trimming cost V 3 bases and J 3 bases, with 11 bases left between them. In DNA, the CDR3 is TGTGCCACCAGCAGGGAGACAGGTGCTAATGAAAAACTGTTTTTT. It encodes CATSRETGANEKLFF.

The chain joins TRBV19 to TRBJ2-1, with D maybe TRBD2 (6 bases). Germline values: CDR1 LNHDA, CDR2 SQIVND (reference sequence). The ends were cut back, 4 bases at V and 7 bases at J, with 17 bases in the middle. This CDR3 contains 15 residues. The CDR3: CASSSGAGIGNEQFF. The CDR3 DNA reads as TGTGCCAGTAGTAGCGGGGCCGGGATTGGGAATGAGCAGTTCTTC.

The rearrangement uses TRBV12-5 and TRBJ2-3, with D possibly TRBD1 on 6 matching bases. Per germline, CDR1 LGHNT and CDR2 FRNRAP. The CDR3 consists of 15 residues. Trimming took off 1 base at V and 2 bases at J, with 10 bases between the two ends. The CDR3 sequence is CASGLGTAPTDTQYF. The CDR3 DNA follows: TGTGCTAGTGGTTTGGGGACAGCACCCACAGATACGCAGTATTTT.

V usage is TRBV9 and J usage is TRBJ1-3; 8 bases are a match to TRBD1. Trimming removed 3 bases from V and 4 bases from J; junction bases left unmatched: 3. This CDR3 region has 14 residues. Germline V CDR1 and CDR2: SGDLS, YYNGEE. CDR3 sequence: CASSARGPGNTIYF. The CDR3 nucleotides read TGTGCCAGCAGCGCCAGGGGGCCCGGAAACACCATATATTTT.

This clone turned up a few times. V and J are TRBV7-3 and TRBJ2-1; 9 nucleotides align to TRBD2. This CDR3 is built from 15 residues. V was pared by 1 base and J by 7 bases, with 5 bases of the junction left unmatched. Germline CDR1 and CDR2: SGHTA and FQGTGA. CDR3 sequence: CASSLRRGGLNEQFF. CDR3 sequence (DNA): TGTGCCAGCAGCTTAAGGCGGGGGGGCCTAAATGAGCAGTTCTTC. Looking up the rest from reference TRBV7-3 and TRBJ2-1 gives the full variable domain: GAGVSQTPSNKVTEKGKYVELRCDPISGHTALYWYRQSLGQGPEFLIYFQGTGAADDSGLPNDRFFAVRPEGSVSTLKIQRTERGDSAVYLCASSLRRGGLNEQFFGPGTRLTVL.

The chain links TRBV3-1 (or the pseudogene TRBV3-2) to TRBJ2-5, with D perhaps matching TRBD1 (6 bases). Looked up from germline, CDR1 is LGHDT and CDR2 is YNNKEL (reference sequence). The CDR3 runs to 17 residues. The V end was cut by 3 bases, the J end by 1 base, with 18 bases between. CDR3 DNA: TGTGCCAGCAGCCATGTGTCGAACAGGGTAGCCCAAGAGACCCAGTACTTC. Amino acid sequence: CASSHVSNRVAQETQYF.

Only a few counts were recorded for this clone. The V call is TRBV18, the J call TRBJ2-2, with D unresolved. Germline V gene lookup returns CDR1 KGHSH and CDR2 LQKENI. Trimming stripped 2 bases from V and 0 bases from J, with 4 bases between. The CDR3 sequence is 14 residues long. This CDR3 is CASSPTTNTGELFF. In DNA form, the CDR3 reads TGTGCCAGCTCACCAACTACGAACACCGGGGAGCTGTTTTTT. The whole variable domain, remainder taken from reference TRBV18 and TRBJ2-2, is NAGVMQNPRHLVRRRGQEARLRCSPMKGHSHVYWYRQLPEEGLKFMVYLQKENIIDESGMPKERFSAEFPKEGPSILRIQQVVRGDSAAYFCASSPTTNTGELFFGEGSRLTVL.

In its sample, this clone was seen once. The chain carries TRBV11-3 and TRBJ1-1; D unresolved. The CDR3 has 13 amino acids. V shed 3 bases and J shed 5 bases, with 10 bases lying between them. Germline loops: CDR1 SGHNT, CDR2 YENEEA. The CDR3 protein is CASSFGQSTEAFF. DNA for the CDR3: TGTGCCAGCAGCTTTGGGCAGTCAACTGAAGCTTTCTTT.

This clone was detected only a few times. This chain connects TRBV27 to TRBJ2-2, with TRBD1 matching 9 bases. The germline V gene has CDR1 MNHEY and CDR2 SMNVEV (reference sequence). The CDR3 consists of 14 residues. The trim removed 7 bases at V and 3 bases at J, leaving 3 bases unmatched. CDR3 bases: TGTGCCAGCACCGGACAGGGGTACACCGGGGAGCTGTTTTTT. It codes for CASTGQGYTGELFF.

The chain couples TRBV7-8 to TRBJ1-4; 7 nucleotides agree with TRBD1. Germline CDR1 reads SGHVS; CDR2 reads FQNEAQ. With V trimmed by 4 bases and J by 4 bases, 3 bases remained unmatched. CDR3 size: 14 residues. In DNA form, the CDR3 reads TGTGCCAGCAGCTCCGGGACAGTTAATGAAAAACTGTTTTTT. It specifies CASSSGTVNEKLFF.

The rearrangement uses TRBV6-2 or TRBV6-3 and TRBJ1-5; D remains unclear. The CDR3 sequence is 16 residues long. The V gene lost 2 bases and the J gene lost 2 bases, with 13 bases spanning the gap. Germline values: CDR1 MNHEY, CDR2 SVGEGT. CDR3 protein: CASSYNRVIGNQPQHF. The CDR3 bases are TGTGCCAGCAGTTACAACCGGGTAATTGGCAATCAGCCCCAGCATTTT.

The rearrangement joins TRBV7-2 to TRBJ1-1, with TRBD1 matching over 9 bases. The J segment lost 6 bases and the V segment lost 10 bases, leaving 6 bases of the junction unmatched. Germline assignment: CDR1 SGHTA and CDR2 FQGNSA. This CDR3 has 12 residues. CDR3 coding DNA: TGTGCCACGAATACAGGGGGCGCTGAAGCTTTCTTT. Translating gives CATNTGGAEAFF. The full variable domain, completed using reference TRBV7-2 and TRBJ1-1, is GAGVSQSPSNKVTEKGKDVELRCDPISGHTALYWYRQSLGQGLEFLIYFQGNSAPDKSGLPSDRFSAERTGGSVSTLTIQRTQQEDSAVYLCATNTGGAEAFFGQGTRLTVV.

The sample holds a few counts of this clone. This CDR3 reads CASRRGGSGGNTIYF. CDR3 DNA: TGTGCCAGCAGACGGGGGGGGTCTGGTGGAAACACCATATATTTT. The V call is TRBV27, the J call TRBJ1-3, with D perhaps TRBD1 (5 bases). Germline-derived CDR1 and CDR2 are MNHEY and SMNVEV (reference sequence). This CDR3 spans 15 amino acids. The V end was cut by 6 bases, the J end by 3 bases, with 15 bases between.

In this sample, this clone turned up once. The chain recombines TRBV9 with TRBJ1-4, with D perhaps matching TRBD1 (5 bases). Germline CDR1 is SGDLS and CDR2 is YYNGEE. The CDR3 loop spans 15 amino acids. Trimming pared 4 bases from V and 2 bases from J, leaving 12 bases between. The DNA of the CDR3 is TGTGCCAGCAGCCGCGATCAGGGCACTAATGAAAAACTGTTTTTT. It is translated as CASSRDQGTNEKLFF.

The chain uses TRBV5-1 and TRBJ1-1; 10 nucleotides line up with TRBD1. The V segment lost 1 base and the J segment 12 bases; nucleotides outside the gene matches: 6. This CDR3 is built from 13 residues. Germline loops: CDR1 SGHRS, CDR2 YFSETQ. In DNA, the CDR3 is TGCGCCAGCAGCTTGAACCGGGACAGGGGTCCTTTCTTT. Residues: CASSLNRDRGPFF. The complete variable domain, with remaining parts taken from reference TRBV5-1 and TRBJ1-1, reads KAGVTQTPRYLIKTRGQQVTLSCSPISGHRSVSWYQQTPGQGLQFLFEYFSETQRNKGNFPGRFSGRQFSNSRSEMNVSTLELGDSALYLCASSLNRDRGPFFGQGTRLTVV.

Many counts were recorded for this clone. A read error may account for a junction end that differs from germline. The rearrangement joins TRBV7-3 to TRBJ1-1, with 8 nucleotides matching TRBD1. CDR1 SGHTA and CDR2 FQGTGA come from the germline V gene. This CDR3 has 13 residues. The DNA of the CDR3 is TGTGCCAGCAGCATAACTGGACAGGGAGAAGCTTTCTTT. Amino acids: CASSITGQGEAFF. Full variable domain (remainder filled in from reference TRBV7-3 and TRBJ1-1): GAGVSQTPSNKVTEKGKYVELRCDPISGHTALYWYRQSLGQGPEFLIYFQGTGAADDSGLPNDRFFAVRPEGSVSTLKIQRTERGDSAVYLCASSITGQGEAFFGQGTRLTVV.

The gene calls are TRBV12-3 or TRBV12-4 and TRBJ1-1; no clear D gene. The V end lost 5 bases, the J end lost 6 bases, and 13 bases lay between the germline ends. The CDR3 is 13 amino acids. The CDR3 protein is CASSPGLRAEAFF. CDR3 DNA: TGTGCCAGCAGTCCAGGACTTAGGGCTGAAGCTTTCTTT.

V and J are TRBV6-5 and TRBJ2-7; 8 nucleotides agree with TRBD2. The length of the CDR3 is 12 residues. V dropped 10 bases and J dropped 4; count of bases not matched to a gene: 6. Germline V CDR1 and CDR2: MNHEY, SVGAGI. The CDR3 protein is CATGSGVYEQYF. The CDR3 region has the DNA TGTGCCACCGGTAGCGGGGTTTACGAGCAGTACTTC.

The rearrangement links TRBV6-2 or TRBV6-3 to TRBJ2-2; D is undetermined. V shed 0 bases and J shed 1 base, with 6 bases lying between them. The CDR3 sequence is 15 residues long. The V gene's germline CDR1 is MNHEY and CDR2 SVGEGT. In DNA, the CDR3 is TGTGCCAGCAGTTACTCGAGCCGGAACACCGGGGAGCTGTTTTTT. Translation: CASSYSSRNTGELFF.

This rearrangement joins TRBV6-4 to TRBJ2-1; D gene uncertain. This CDR3 has 14 amino acids. Trimming pared 10 bases from V and 8 bases from J, leaving 21 bases between. Germline V lookup: CDR1 MRHNA, CDR2 SNTAGT. CDR3 DNA sequence: TGTGCCATCTTGCAGGCAATTAAAGACCATGAGCAGTTCTTC. The encoded protein is CAILQAIKDHEQFF.

This clone appeared many times. The chain links TRBV19 to TRBJ2-7, with TRBD1 identical over 7 bases. Germline CDR1 is LNHDA and CDR2 is SQIVND (reference sequence). J lost 1 base, V lost 2 bases, and 5 bases had no gene match. The CDR3 has 15 residues. The CDR3 sequence: CASSIFAGGSYEQYF. CDR3 bases: TGTGCCAGTAGTATATTCGCAGGGGGATCCTACGAGCAGTACTTC.

This clone has just one count. The rearrangement joins TRBV15 to TRBJ1-4; D unresolved. Trimming left V 2 bases short and J 8 bases short, with 15 bases between. CDR1 and CDR2 (germline): LNHNV, YYDKDF (reference sequence). There are 15 residues in the CDR3. The CDR3 reads CATSRPELPGEKLFF. In nucleotides, the CDR3 is TGTGCCACCAGCAGACCTGAACTCCCCGGGGAAAAACTGTTTTTT. The variable domain in full, completed from reference TRBV15 and TRBJ1-4, reads DAMVIQNPRYQVTQFGKPVTLSCSQTLNHNVMYWYQQKSSQAPKLLFHYYDKDFNNEADTPDNFQSRRPNTSFCFLDIRSPGLGDTAMYLCATSRPELPGEKLFFGSGTQLSVL.